The clone carrying this TCR beta chain was detected many times. Antigen specificity is unknown. The germline V gene has CDR1 MNHNS and CDR2 SASEGT. The ends were cut back, 6 bases at V and 0 bases at J, with 6 bases in the middle. The CDR3 is 14 amino acids. The authors made TCR beta libraries by quantitative 5'-RACE with molecular barcodes. In TCRdb, the 5' RACE reads were re-called with MiXCR into one record per CDR3 protein. This table has some 250,000 distinct CDR3 sequences, 9.5% to 12% appearing once. This record belongs to a study of CD8 T cells in ankylosing spondylitis. General study points: Disease-associated clones were reportedly significantly overrepresented in matched ankylosing spondylitis synovial fluid.

The sequence was collected from a male donor with ankylosing spondylitis or in good health (not recorded which). The chain joins TRBV6-1 to TRBJ1-6, with D unclear. Sequencing was performed on blood, either unsorted or a sorted T cell fraction (not recorded which). CDR3 sequence reads: CASRQSSYNSPLHF. DNA for the CDR3: TGTGCCAGCAGACAGAGCTCCTATAATTCACCCCTCCACTTT.